Listed below are T cell receptor beta chains from one sample, sequenced in a study of T-cell reconstitution after alpha-beta-depleted transplantation in children. TCRdb redid the calling of the PCR reads with MiXCR, one entry per CDR3 protein. The data contain approximately 490,000 distinct CDR3 sequences, roughly an eighth of them singletons. The specimen comprised PBMCs from the stem cell graft donor, sampled from the stem cell graft. These receptor sequences come from a human donor who donated a stem cell graft to a child with combined immunodeficiency. Both conserved end residues are part of each CDR3. A D gene is named only where the DNA matches it firmly. Clone size appears in some rows only: once, few, many, or a class for an expanded clone.

abundance,d_gene,j_gene,v_gene,CDR3nt,CDR3aa
many,NA,TRBJ1-1,TRBV7-9,TGTGCCAGCAGCCCCAGGACGGACACTGAAGCTTTCTTT,CASSPRTDTEAFF
NA,TRBD1,TRBJ2-1,TRBV5-1,TGCGCCAGCAGCTTCAGGACAGGGGTCTACAATGAGCAGTTCTTC,CASSFRTGVYNEQFF
many,TRBD1,TRBJ2-7,TRBV24-1,TGTGCCACCAGTGACCCCGGGACAGATTACGAGCAGTACTTC,CATSDPGTDYEQYF
NA,NA,TRBJ2-7,TRBV4-2,TGTGCCAGCAGCCAAACCCTGAGGGGGAGTTCCTACGAGCAGTACTTC,CASSQTLRGSSYEQYF
NA,TRBD2,TRBJ2-5,TRBV5-1,TGCGCCAGCAGCTTGGGACTAGCGGGGATTGAGACCCAGTACTTC,CASSLGLAGIETQYF
few,TRBD2,TRBJ2-2,TRBV12-3/TRBV12-4,TGTGCCAGCAGTCCCCTACGGACTAGCGGGAGACAGTCGAACACCGGGGAGCTGTTTTTT,CASSPLRTSGRQSNTGELFF
few,NA,TRBJ2-5,TRBV5-1,TGCGCCAGCAGCTCTTTGATACCGGCGGAGACCCAGTACTTC,CASSSLIPAETQYF
many,TRBD1,TRBJ1-5,TRBV29-1,TGCAGCGTTGGAGGGGGCGGTGGCAATCAGCCCCAGCATTTT,CSVGGGGGNQPQHF
NA,TRBD2,TRBJ2-1,TRBV20-1,TGCAGCGCTCTGCAGCGGGAGGCCTCCTACAATGAGCAGTTCTTC,CSALQREASYNEQFF
many,NA,TRBJ2-1,TRBV12-3/TRBV12-4,TGTGCCAGCAGTTCCCGGACTACCATCCTAAATCAGCAGTTCTTC,CASSSRTTILNQQFF
NA,NA,TRBJ1-1,TRBV5-1,TGCGCCAGCAGGTCCGTTCAGGGGAACACTGAAGCTTTCTTT,CASRSVQGNTEAFF
NA,NA,TRBJ2-1,TRBV4-3,TGCGCCAGCAGCGTTGGTAGCAGATACAATAAGCAGTTCTTC,CASSVGSRYNKQFF
few,NA,TRBJ2-3,TRBV5-1,TGCGCCAGCAGCTTGGAAGGGGGATCTAGCACAGATACGCAGTATTTT,CASSLEGGSSTDTQYF
NA,NA,TRBJ2-3,TRBV7-9,TGTGCCAGCAGCCCCTCGGCCGGGGATACGCAGTATTTT,CASSPSAGDTQYF